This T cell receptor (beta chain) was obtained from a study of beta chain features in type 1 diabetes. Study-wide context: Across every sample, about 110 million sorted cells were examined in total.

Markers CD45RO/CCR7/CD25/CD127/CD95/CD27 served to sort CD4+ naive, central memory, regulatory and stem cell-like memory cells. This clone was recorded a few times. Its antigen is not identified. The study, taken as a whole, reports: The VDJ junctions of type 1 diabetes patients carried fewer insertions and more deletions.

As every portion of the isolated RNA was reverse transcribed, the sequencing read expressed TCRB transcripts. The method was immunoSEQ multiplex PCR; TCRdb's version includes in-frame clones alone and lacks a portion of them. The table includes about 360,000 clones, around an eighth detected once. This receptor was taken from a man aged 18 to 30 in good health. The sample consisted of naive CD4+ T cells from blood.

The CDR3 loop is CATQTSDRETQYF. The CDR3 DNA is TGTGCCACCCAGACTTCGGATCGGGAGACCCAGTACTTC. The rearrangement links TRBV6-1 to TRBJ2-5; the D is unclear. Deletions cut 10 bases from V and 5 bases from J, with 17 bases between. In germline, CDR1 is MNHNS, CDR2 SASEGT. This CDR3 region has 13 residues.